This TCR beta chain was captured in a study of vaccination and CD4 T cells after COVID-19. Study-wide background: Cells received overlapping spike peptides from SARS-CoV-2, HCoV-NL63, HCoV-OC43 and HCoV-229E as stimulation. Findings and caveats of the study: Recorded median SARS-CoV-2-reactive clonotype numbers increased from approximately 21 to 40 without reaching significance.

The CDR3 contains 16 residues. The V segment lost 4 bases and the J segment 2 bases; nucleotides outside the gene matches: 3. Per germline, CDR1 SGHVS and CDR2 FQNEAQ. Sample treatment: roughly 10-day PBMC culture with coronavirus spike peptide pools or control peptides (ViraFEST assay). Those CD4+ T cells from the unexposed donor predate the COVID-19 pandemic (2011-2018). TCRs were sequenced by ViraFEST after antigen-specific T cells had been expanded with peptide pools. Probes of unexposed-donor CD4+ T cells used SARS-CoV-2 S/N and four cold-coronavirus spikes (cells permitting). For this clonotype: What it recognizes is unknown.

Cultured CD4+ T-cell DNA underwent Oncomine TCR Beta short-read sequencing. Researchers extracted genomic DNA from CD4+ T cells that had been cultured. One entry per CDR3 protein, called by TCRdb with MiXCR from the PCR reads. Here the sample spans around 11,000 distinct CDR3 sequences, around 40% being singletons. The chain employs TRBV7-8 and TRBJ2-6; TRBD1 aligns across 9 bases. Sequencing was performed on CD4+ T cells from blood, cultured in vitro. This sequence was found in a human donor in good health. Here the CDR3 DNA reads TGTGCCAGCAGCTCTAGACAGGGGGCTGGGGCCAACGTCCTGACTTTC. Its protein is CASSSRQGAGANVLTF.